This T cell receptor beta chain was sequenced for a study of shared clonotypes between healthy human individuals. Measured with immunoSEQ multiplex PCR; TCRdb has only the in-frame clones, and not every one. The repertoire holds millions of clones, roughly 93% seen once, with about 0.39% in the top ten. The donor population consisted of healthy HIV-negative adults with no recent acute infections or vaccinations. The germline V and J ends were trimmed by 1 base and 0 bases, with 8 bases remaining between them. In germline, CDR1 is SGHVS, CDR2 FQNEAQ. This CDR3 has 15 residues. Sequenced input: naive CD4+ T cells from PBMCs. Subset reported: CD45RA+ positively selected. This TCR was recovered from a young man in good health. Some clones in this sample may be carry-over from other donors' samples. The chain recombines TRBV7-8 with TRBJ2-3; no clear D. CDR3 coding DNA: TGTGCCAGCAGCTTAGTTGTCTCTAGCACAGATACGCAGTATTTT. Translated: CASSLVVSSTDTQYF.